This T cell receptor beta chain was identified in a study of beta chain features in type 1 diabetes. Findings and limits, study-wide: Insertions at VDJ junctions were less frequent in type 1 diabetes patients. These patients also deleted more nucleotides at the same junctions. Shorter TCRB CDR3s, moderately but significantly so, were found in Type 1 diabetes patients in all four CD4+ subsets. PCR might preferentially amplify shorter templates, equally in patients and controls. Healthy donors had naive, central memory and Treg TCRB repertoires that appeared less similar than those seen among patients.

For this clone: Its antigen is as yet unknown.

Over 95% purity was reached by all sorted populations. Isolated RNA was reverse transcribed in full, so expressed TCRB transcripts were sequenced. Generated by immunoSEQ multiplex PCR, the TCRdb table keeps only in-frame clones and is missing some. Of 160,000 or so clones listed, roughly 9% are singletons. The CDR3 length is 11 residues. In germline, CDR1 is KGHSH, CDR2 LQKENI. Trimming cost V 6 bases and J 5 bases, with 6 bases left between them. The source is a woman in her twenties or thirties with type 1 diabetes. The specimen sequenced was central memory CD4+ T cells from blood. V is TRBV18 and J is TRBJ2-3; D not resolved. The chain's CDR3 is CASSPRDTQYF. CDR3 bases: TGTGCCAGCTCCCCTAGAGATACGCAGTATTTT.